This T cell receptor beta chain appears in the sequencing data of a study of beta chain features in type 1 diabetes. Study results and caveats: PCR might favor shorter templates, equally in patients and controls. Patients' naive, central memory and regulatory TCRB repertoires appeared more alike than those of healthy donors. Shortening that was moderate but significant affected the TCRB CDR3s of Type 1 diabetes patients in all four CD4+ subsets.

A few counts support this clone. Its antigen is unknown. This CDR3 contains 13 residues. Sorting of CD4+ naive, central memory, regulatory and stem cell-like memory cells was performed via CD45RO/CCR7/CD25/CD127/CD95/CD27. Every sorted population was more than 95% pure. Isolated RNA was reverse transcribed in full, so expressed TCRB transcripts were sequenced. Clones were sequenced by immunoSEQ multiplex PCR, and TCRdb holds only the in-frame ones, with some missing. Among about 370,000 clones listed, around 9.6% were seen once. This TCR came from a man in his thirties or forties with type 1 diabetes. Sequenced input: central memory CD4+ T cells from blood. V and J are TRBV12-2 and TRBJ2-1; the table's D call of TRBD2 was not tested on the DNA. TRBV12-2 has pseudogene status. CDR3 sequence (DNA): TGTGCAAGTCGCTTTATTAGCGGCAATGAGCAGTTCTTC. Protein: CASRFISGNEQFF.